A selection of T cell receptor beta chains follows, all from one sample in a study of cytomegalovirus exposure and HLA in healthy donors. TCRdb's copy holds only in-frame clones and misses some; the assay was immunoSEQ multiplex PCR. The sample records roughly 200,000 clones, approximately 86% being singletons. Sequenced material: PBMCs. The receptors come from a woman under 40 in good health and CMV-seronegative. Both conserved end residues are trimmed from each CDR3. Each record gives: V gene, clone size, J gene, CDR3 protein. Clone size is stated in some rows and not others, as once, few, many or a class when expanded.

v_call: TRBV27; clone_size: NA; j_call: TRBJ2-7; cdr3_aa: ASSFRTGDLLRSGGGEQY
v_call: TRBV5-1; clone_size: few; j_call: TRBJ2-5; cdr3_aa: ASSLGLAGQETQY
v_call: TRBV5-1; clone_size: NA; j_call: TRBJ2-7; cdr3_aa: ASSLQGADYEQY
v_call: TRBV5-1; clone_size: NA; j_call: TRBJ2-7; cdr3_aa: ASSPSRTGGYEQY
v_call: TRBV5-1; clone_size: NA; j_call: TRBJ1-1; cdr3_aa: ASSLGVGVGNTEAF
v_call: TRBV28; clone_size: NA; j_call: TRBJ1-1; cdr3_aa: ASSWETNTEAF
v_call: TRBV7-8; clone_size: NA; j_call: TRBJ1-5; cdr3_aa: ASSWWTGGEQPQH
v_call: TRBV15; clone_size: NA; j_call: TRBJ2-1; cdr3_aa: ATSRDGREGGHNEQF
v_call: TRBV11-2; clone_size: NA; j_call: TRBJ2-3; cdr3_aa: ASSLTGTPMDTQY
v_call: TRBV5-8; clone_size: NA; j_call: TRBJ2-7; cdr3_aa: ASSFGGPPSDEQY
v_call: TRBV2; clone_size: NA; j_call: TRBJ1-2; cdr3_aa: ASSAQQQYGYT
v_call: TRBV13; clone_size: NA; j_call: TRBJ2-7; cdr3_aa: ASSSGQGSYEQY
v_call: TRBV19; clone_size: NA; j_call: TRBJ2-3; cdr3_aa: ASSMGRGRGDTQY
v_call: TRBV28; clone_size: NA; j_call: TRBJ2-2; cdr3_aa: ASRVGDAGELF
v_call: TRBV18; clone_size: NA; j_call: TRBJ1-4; cdr3_aa: ASSPRQGVWEKLF
v_call: TRBV28; clone_size: NA; j_call: TRBJ1-2; cdr3_aa: ASSSPRGGQGYGYT
v_call: TRBV7-8; clone_size: once; j_call: TRBJ2-2; cdr3_aa: ASSLVGRGRRREGTGELF
v_call: TRBV9; clone_size: NA; j_call: TRBJ2-7; cdr3_aa: ASSVEGRGTYEQY
v_call: TRBV28; clone_size: NA; j_call: TRBJ1-4; cdr3_aa: ASSLMSGLSEKLF
v_call: TRBV11-3; clone_size: NA; j_call: TRBJ2-1; cdr3_aa: ASSYTGSYNEQF
v_call: TRBV5-4; clone_size: NA; j_call: TRBJ2-3; cdr3_aa: ASSLPGLAGSDTQY
v_call: TRBV9; clone_size: NA; j_call: TRBJ2-7; cdr3_aa: ASRIRRPSYEQY
v_call: TRBV9; clone_size: once; j_call: TRBJ2-7; cdr3_aa: ASSEGGSPPYEQY
v_call: TRBV7-9; clone_size: NA; j_call: TRBJ2-7; cdr3_aa: ASSFREQTSSYEQY
v_call: TRBV19; clone_size: NA; j_call: TRBJ2-2; cdr3_aa: ASSIVGTATGELF
v_call: TRBV7-3; clone_size: NA; j_call: TRBJ2-5; cdr3_aa: ASSLGQGRYETQY
v_call: TRBV11-2; clone_size: NA; j_call: TRBJ2-1; cdr3_aa: ASSRSGTSYNEQF
v_call: TRBV5-1; clone_size: once; j_call: NA; cdr3_aa: ASSFRGYEQY
v_call: TRBV5-1; clone_size: NA; j_call: TRBJ2-3; cdr3_aa: ASRPTSGMIDTQY
v_call: TRBV12-1; clone_size: few; j_call: TRBJ2-7; cdr3_aa: ASSSRDSSYEQY
v_call: TRBV9; clone_size: few; j_call: TRBJ1-4; cdr3_aa: ASSVLDRGRSNEKLF
v_call: TRBV9; clone_size: NA; j_call: TRBJ2-3; cdr3_aa: ASSLPGTGFTDTQY
v_call: TRBV5-6; clone_size: NA; j_call: TRBJ1-1; cdr3_aa: ASSLGGRGTEAF
v_call: TRBV29-1; clone_size: NA; j_call: TRBJ2-3; cdr3_aa: SVGPTGTDTQY
v_call: TRBV11-3; clone_size: NA; j_call: TRBJ2-1; cdr3_aa: ASSLTSGRGNEQF
v_call: TRBV6-6; clone_size: NA; j_call: TRBJ1-1; cdr3_aa: ASSYSRSLVEAF
v_call: TRBV6-5; clone_size: NA; j_call: TRBJ1-2; cdr3_aa: ASSYSTGGGYT
v_call: TRBV5-1; clone_size: NA; j_call: TRBJ2-1; cdr3_aa: ASSPGTSGYNEQF
v_call: TRBV11-2; clone_size: once; j_call: TRBJ1-1; cdr3_aa: ASSTGMTTEAF
v_call: TRBV27; clone_size: NA; j_call: TRBJ2-7; cdr3_aa: ASSLRVAYEQY
v_call: TRBV7-9; clone_size: NA; j_call: TRBJ2-1; cdr3_aa: ASSPNNRQGMHEQF
v_call: TRBV5-1; clone_size: NA; j_call: TRBJ1-1; cdr3_aa: ASSRSGQMNTEAF
v_call: TRBV19; clone_size: NA; j_call: TRBJ1-5; cdr3_aa: ASSWGGVDQPQH